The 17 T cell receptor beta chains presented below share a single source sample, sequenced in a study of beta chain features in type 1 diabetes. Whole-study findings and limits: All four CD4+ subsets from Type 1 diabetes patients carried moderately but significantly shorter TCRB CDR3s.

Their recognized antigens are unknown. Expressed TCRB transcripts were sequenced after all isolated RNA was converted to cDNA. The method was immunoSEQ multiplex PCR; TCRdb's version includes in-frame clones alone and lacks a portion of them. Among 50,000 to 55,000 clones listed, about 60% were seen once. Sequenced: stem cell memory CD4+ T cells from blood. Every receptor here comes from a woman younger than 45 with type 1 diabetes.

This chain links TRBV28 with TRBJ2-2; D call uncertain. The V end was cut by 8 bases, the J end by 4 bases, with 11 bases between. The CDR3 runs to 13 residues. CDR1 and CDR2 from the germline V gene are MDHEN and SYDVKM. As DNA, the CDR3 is TGTGCCAGCGGAATCCGGGTCACCGGGGAGCTGTTTTTT. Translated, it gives CASGIRVTGELFF. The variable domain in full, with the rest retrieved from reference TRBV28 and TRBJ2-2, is DVKVTQSSRYLVKRTGEKVFLECVQDMDHENMFWYRQDPGLGLRLIYFSYDVKMKEKGDIPEGYSVSREKKERFSLILESASTNQTSMYLCASGIRVTGELFFGEGSRLTVL.

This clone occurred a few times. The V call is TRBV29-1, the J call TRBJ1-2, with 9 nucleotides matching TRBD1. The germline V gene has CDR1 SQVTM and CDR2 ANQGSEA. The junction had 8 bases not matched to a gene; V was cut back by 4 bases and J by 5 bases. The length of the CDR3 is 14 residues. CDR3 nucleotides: TGCAGCGTTGCTACACAGGGGGCGCGTTATGGCTACACCTTC. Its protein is CSVATQGARYGYTF.

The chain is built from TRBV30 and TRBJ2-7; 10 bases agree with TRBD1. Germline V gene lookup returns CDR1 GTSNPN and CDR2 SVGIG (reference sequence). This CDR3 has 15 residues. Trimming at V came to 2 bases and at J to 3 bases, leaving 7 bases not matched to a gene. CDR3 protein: CAWSTGTGVGYEQYF. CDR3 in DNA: TGTGCCTGGAGTACCGGGACAGGGGTTGGCTACGAGCAGTACTTC.

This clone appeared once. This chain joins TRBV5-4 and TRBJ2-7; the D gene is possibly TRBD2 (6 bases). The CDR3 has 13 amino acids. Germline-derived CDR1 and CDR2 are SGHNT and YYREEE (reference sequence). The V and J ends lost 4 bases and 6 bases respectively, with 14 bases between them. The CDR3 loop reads CASSMGGEREQYF. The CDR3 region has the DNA TGTGCCAGCAGCATGGGCGGGGAACGCGAGCAGTACTTC.

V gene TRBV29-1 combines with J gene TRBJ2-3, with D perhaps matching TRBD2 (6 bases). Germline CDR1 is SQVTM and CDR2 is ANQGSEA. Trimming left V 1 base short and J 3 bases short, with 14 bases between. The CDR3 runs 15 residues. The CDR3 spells CSVEVRRRGTDTQYF. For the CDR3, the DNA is TGCAGCGTTGAAGTCCGACGGAGGGGTACAGATACGCAGTATTTT.

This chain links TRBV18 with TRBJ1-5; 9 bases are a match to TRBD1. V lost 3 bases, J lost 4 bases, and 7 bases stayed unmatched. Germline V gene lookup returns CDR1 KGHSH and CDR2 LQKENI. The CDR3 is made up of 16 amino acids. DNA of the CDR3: TGTGCCAGCTCACCTAATACAGGGGGCTTAAATCAGCCCCAGCATTTT. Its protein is CASSPNTGGLNQPQHF.

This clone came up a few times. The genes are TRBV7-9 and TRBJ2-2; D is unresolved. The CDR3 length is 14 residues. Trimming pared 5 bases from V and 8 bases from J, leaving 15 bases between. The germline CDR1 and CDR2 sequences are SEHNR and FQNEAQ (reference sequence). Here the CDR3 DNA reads TGTGCCAGCAGCCTCCGGGTCCTAACGGGGGAGCTGTTTTTT. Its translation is CASSLRVLTGELFF.

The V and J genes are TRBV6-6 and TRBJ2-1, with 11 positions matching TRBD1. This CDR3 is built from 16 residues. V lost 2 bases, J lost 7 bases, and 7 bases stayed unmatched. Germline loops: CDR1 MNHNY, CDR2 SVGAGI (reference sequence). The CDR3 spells CASSYEAGTGGNEQFF. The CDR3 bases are TGTGCCAGCAGTTACGAGGCCGGGACAGGGGGAAATGAGCAGTTCTTC.

As DNA, the CDR3 is TGTGCCATCAACGACAGGGGGCTTCAAGAGACCCAGTACTTC. It specifies CAINDRGLQETQYF. The genes are TRBV10-3 and TRBJ2-5, with 10 positions matching TRBD1. Germline CDR1 ENHRY, CDR2 SYGVKD. The CDR3 spans 14 residues. With 7 bases clipped from V and 2 bases from J, the junction kept 4 bases outside the gene matches.

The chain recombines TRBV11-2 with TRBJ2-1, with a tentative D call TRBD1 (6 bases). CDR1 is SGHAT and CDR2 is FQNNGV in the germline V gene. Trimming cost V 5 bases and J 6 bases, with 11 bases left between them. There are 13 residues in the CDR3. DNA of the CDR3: TGTGCCAGCAGCGAAAGCAGGGGCAATGAGCAGTTCTTC. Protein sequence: CASSESRGNEQFF.

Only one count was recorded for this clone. DNA for the CDR3: TGTGCCAGCAGCCCGCGGACAGCCCTCTATGGCTACACCTTC. Translated, it gives CASSPRTALYGYTF. The genes are TRBV7-2 and TRBJ1-2; D may be TRBD1 (6 bases). Trimming removed 5 bases from V and 4 bases from J, with 14 bases in between. This CDR3 has 14 residues. The germline V gene encodes CDR1 SGHTA and CDR2 FQGNSA.

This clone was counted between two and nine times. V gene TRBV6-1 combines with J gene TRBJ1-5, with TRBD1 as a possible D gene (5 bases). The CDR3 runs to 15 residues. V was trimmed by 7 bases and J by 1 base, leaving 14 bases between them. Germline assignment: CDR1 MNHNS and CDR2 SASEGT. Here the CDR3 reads CASILGAGSNQPQHF. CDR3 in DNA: TGTGCCAGCATCTTAGGGGCAGGGAGCAATCAGCCCCAGCATTTT.

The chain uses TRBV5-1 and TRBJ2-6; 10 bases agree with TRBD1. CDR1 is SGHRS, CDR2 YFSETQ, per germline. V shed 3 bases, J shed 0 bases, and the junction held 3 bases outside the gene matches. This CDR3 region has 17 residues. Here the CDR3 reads CASSWGQGSSGANVLTF. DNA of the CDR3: TGCGCCAGCAGCTGGGGACAGGGGAGCTCTGGGGCCAACGTCCTGACTTTC.

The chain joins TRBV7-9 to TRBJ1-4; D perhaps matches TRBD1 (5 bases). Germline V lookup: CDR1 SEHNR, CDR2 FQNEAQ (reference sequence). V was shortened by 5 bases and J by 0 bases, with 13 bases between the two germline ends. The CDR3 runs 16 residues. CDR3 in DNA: TGTGCCAGCAGCCCTAACGGGGGTGCAACTAATGAAAAACTGTTTTTT. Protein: CASSPNGGATNEKLFF.

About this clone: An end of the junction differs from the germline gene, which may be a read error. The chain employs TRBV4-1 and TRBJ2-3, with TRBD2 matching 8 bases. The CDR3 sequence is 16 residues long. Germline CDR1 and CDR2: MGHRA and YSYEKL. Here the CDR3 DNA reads TGTGCCAGCAGCCAAGAGCTAGCGGGTATCACAGATACGCAGTATTTT. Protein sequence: CASSQELAGITDTQYF.

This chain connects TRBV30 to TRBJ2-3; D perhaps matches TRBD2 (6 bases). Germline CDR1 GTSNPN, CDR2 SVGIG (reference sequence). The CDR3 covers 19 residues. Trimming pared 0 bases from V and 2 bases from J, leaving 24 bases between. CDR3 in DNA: TGTGCCTGGAGTGTACAACGGGAGTTGGTGGCGGGGCACACAGATACGCAGTATTTT. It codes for CAWSVQRELVAGHTDTQYF. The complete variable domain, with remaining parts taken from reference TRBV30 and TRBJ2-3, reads SQTIHQWPATLVQPVGSPLSLECTVEGTSNPNLYWYRQAAGRGLQLLFYSVGIGQISSEVPQNLSASRPQDRQFILSSKKLLLSDSGFYLCAWSVQRELVAGHTDTQYFGPGTRLTVL.

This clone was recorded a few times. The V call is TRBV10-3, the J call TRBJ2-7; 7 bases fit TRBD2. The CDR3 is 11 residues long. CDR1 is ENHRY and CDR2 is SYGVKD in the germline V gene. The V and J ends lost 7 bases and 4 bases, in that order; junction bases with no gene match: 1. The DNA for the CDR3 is TGTGCCATCACTAGCGGATACGAGCAGTACTTC. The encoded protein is CAITSGYEQYF.